Below, 3 T cell receptor beta chains from the same sample are listed, as sequenced in a study of regulatory T cells in long-lasting Graves disease. The time point is: persistent/refractory GD, antithyroid drugs over 5 years with positive TRAb. PBMCs provided the RNA from which the TCR library was made. The authors built TCR beta libraries using iRepertoire HTBI primers and Arm-PCR of CDR3 regions. TCRdb processed the multiplex PCR reads anew with MiXCR; each CDR3 protein has one entry. This sample has around 460,000 distinct CDR3 sequences, with about 22% found just once. The source material was peripheral blood mononuclear cells (PBMCs), sampled when the disease was refractory, from a patient treated with antithyroid drugs. Receptors originate from a female donor with Graves disease.

On this clonotype itself: One junction end does not reproduce the germline sequence, and a read error may be involved. The chain has TRBV28 and TRBJ1-1; 7 bases agree with TRBD1. Germline CDR1 and CDR2: MDHEN and SYDVKM. The CDR3 spans 13 residues. DNA of the CDR3: TGTGCCAGCATCAGACAGGGAGGCACTGAAGCTTCCTTT. It encodes CASIRQGGTEASF.

The chain combines TRBV20-1 with TRBJ2-1; the D gene is possibly TRBD2 (6 bases). In germline, CDR1 is DFQATT, CDR2 SNEGSKA (reference sequence). V shed 3 bases and J shed 0 bases, with 9 bases lying between them. The CDR3 runs 14 residues. In DNA form, the CDR3 reads TGCAGTGCTAGCGGGAGACTCTCCTACAATGAGCAGTTCTTC. It translates to CSASGRLSYNEQFF.

There are a few counts of this clonotype. The chain carries TRBV6-1 and TRBJ1-2; TRBD1 is a possible D gene (5 bases). V lost 9 bases and J lost 11, with 40 bases in between. CDR3 length: 19 amino acids. Germline values: CDR1 MNHNS, CDR2 SASEGT. CDR3 residues: CARILPTPRGQLNSMGYTF. The CDR3 DNA follows: TGTGCCAGAATACTCCCAACACCCCGTGGACAACTAAATTCTATGGGGTACACCTTC.